These 8 T cell receptor beta chains were all obtained from the same sample, sequenced in a study of cytomegalovirus exposure and HLA in healthy donors (dated by TCRdb to the late 2010s). Library preparation used the immunoSEQ multiplex PCR assay. Drawn from immuneACCESS, this table holds only the in-frame rearrangements with V and J called that TCRdb kept. Clones are partly lost; checked studies trace under half to an unresolved V gene and leave the rest unexplained. For this sample the table gives about 120,000 clones, of which approximately 87% were detected only once. The ten largest clones represent 2.1% of the sample. Sequenced input: PBMCs. The receptors come from a woman aged 25 to 39 in good health and CMV-seronegative.

V gene TRBV19 combines with J gene TRBJ1-1; a weak D match, TRBD1 (5 bases). The germline V gene encodes CDR1 LNHDA and CDR2 SQIVND (reference sequence). The V and J ends lost 7 bases and 4 bases respectively, with 16 bases between them. CDR3 length: 14 residues. The CDR3 bases are TGTGCCAGTATCCCCCCAAAGGGGTTCACTGAAGCTTTCTTT. It yields the protein CASIPPKGFTEAFF.

The rearrangement uses TRBV6-4 and TRBJ2-1, with 11 bases that match TRBD2. The CDR3 runs to 15 residues. From germline, CDR1 is MRHNA and CDR2 SNTAGT. V trimming: 0 bases; J trimming: 11 bases; junction bases outside the gene matches: 6. The CDR3 DNA sequence: TGTGCCAGCAGTGACTCGACTAGCGGGGACTCCAAGCAGTTCTTC. Amino acid sequence: CASSDSTSGDSKQFF.

This clone has only one observation. J is TRBJ2-7 and V is TRBV5-1; the match to TRBD2 covers 11 bases. The CDR3 loop spans 15 amino acids. Germline V gives CDR1 SGHRS, CDR2 YFSETQ. The junction had 1 base not matched to a gene; V was cut back by 0 bases and J by 2 bases. This CDR3 is CASSLDSGGAYEQYF. In DNA form, the CDR3 reads TGCGCCAGCAGCTTGGATAGCGGGGGGGCCTACGAGCAGTACTTC.

The J gene is TRBJ1-6, the V gene TRBV5-1; TRBD1 aligns across 9 bases. CDR1 and CDR2 (germline): SGHRS, YFSETQ. The CDR3 runs 13 residues. J lost 10 bases, V lost 4 bases, and 3 bases had no gene match. Here the CDR3 DNA reads TGCGCCAGCAGCCGGGACAGGGACTCACCCCTCCACTTT. This gives the protein CASSRDRDSPLHF.

The V call is TRBV11-3, the J call TRBJ2-3, with 7 bases matching TRBD1. The CDR3 is 14 residues long. J lost 0 bases, V lost 5 bases, and 2 bases had no gene match. Per germline, CDR1 SGHNT and CDR2 YENEEA. The CDR3 sequence is CASSRQGSTDTQYF. The CDR3 DNA sequence: TGTGCCAGCAGCCGACAGGGAAGCACAGATACGCAGTATTTT.

Here the CDR3 DNA reads TGTGCCAGCTCACCAGTAGACACTGGGGCCAACGTCCTGACTTTC. It encodes CASSPVDTGANVLTF. This chain links TRBV18 with TRBJ2-6; D is uncertain. The CDR3 contains 15 residues. Germline V CDR1 and CDR2: KGHSH, LQKENI. V lost 2 bases to trimming and J lost 2 bases, with 7 bases between them.

Comment on this clone: Distinct nucleotide sequences in the sample also encode this CDR3. The chain employs TRBV7-2 and TRBJ1-2, with 8 positions matching TRBD1. V dropped 0 bases and J dropped 1; count of bases not matched to a gene: 1. The CDR3 consists of 15 residues. Germline assignment: CDR1 SGHTA and CDR2 FQGNSA. CDR3 in DNA: TGTGCCAGCAGCTTAGCAGGACAGGGTAACTATGGCTACACCTTC. Its translation: CASSLAGQGNYGYTF.

The V and J genes are TRBV5-1 and TRBJ2-3, with 14 bases identical to TRBD2. This CDR3 is 17 amino acids long. The junction had 5 bases not matched to a gene; V was cut back by 0 bases and J by 5 bases. The germline V gene has CDR1 SGHRS and CDR2 YFSETQ. CDR3 amino acids: CASSLGGLAGGLDTQYF. The CDR3 nucleotides are TGCGCCAGCAGCTTGGGAGGACTAGCGGGGGGATTAGATACGCAGTATTTT.